These 29 T cell receptor beta chains were all obtained from the same sample, sequenced in a study of long-term antiretroviral therapy in people with HIV. Run at survey level, the immunoSEQ assay was version v3.0. Clones were read by immunoSEQ multiplex PCR, and TCRdb kept only the in-frame ones, dropping some. This sample has approximately 45,000 clones; 86% occur once, and the top ten carry roughly 4.9%. Sequencing was performed on unsorted PBMCs, taken 0.1 years before starting antiretroviral therapy. The receptors come from a woman in her fifties or sixties with HIV.

The chain links TRBV5-6 to TRBJ1-5, with D perhaps TRBD1 (5 bases). CDR1 and CDR2 (germline): SGHDT, YYEEEE. Trimming stripped 1 base from V and 0 bases from J, with 11 bases between. The CDR3 contains 16 residues. The CDR3 region is CASSLRGGSSNQPQHF. The CDR3 DNA sequence: TGTGCCAGCAGCTTGAGGGGAGGGAGTAGCAATCAGCCCCAGCATTTT.

The chain links TRBV14 to TRBJ2-2; 11 positions match TRBD1. CDR1 and CDR2 (germline): SGHDN, FVKESK. The CDR3 covers 17 residues. V lost 2 bases, J lost 7 bases, and 9 bases stayed unmatched. CDR3 amino acids: CASSQFWTGGLDGELFF. The CDR3 DNA is TGTGCCAGCAGCCAATTCTGGACAGGGGGCCTTGACGGGGAGCTGTTTTTT.

The CDR3 region is CASSMTGGYNSPLHF. The CDR3, as DNA: TGTGCCAGTAGTATGACCGGGGGGTATAATTCACCCCTCCACTTT. The chain joins TRBV19 to TRBJ1-6; maybe TRBD1 (5 bases). The germline V and J ends were trimmed by 3 bases and 4 bases, with 10 bases remaining between them. Germline lookup yields CDR1 LNHDA and CDR2 SQIVND (reference sequence). The CDR3 has 15 amino acids.

This chain's CDR3 is CASSRQGTNEKLFF. The DNA of the CDR3 is TGTGCCAGCAGTCGACAGGGAACGAATGAAAAACTGTTTTTT. This chain links TRBV6-1 with TRBJ1-4; TRBD1 aligns across 7 bases. This CDR3 has 14 amino acids. J lost 5 bases, V lost 5 bases, and 5 bases had no gene match. CDR1 and CDR2 from the germline V gene are MNHNS and SASEGT.

The chain is built from TRBV2 and TRBJ2-6; 7 bases align to TRBD2. CDR1 is SNHLY and CDR2 is FYNNEI in the germline V gene. J lost 4 bases, V lost 6 bases, and 9 bases had no gene match. This CDR3 is built from 16 residues. The CDR3 DNA follows: TGTGCCAGCAGCAGTCCGGGGGGACCAGGGGCCAACGTCCTGACTTTC. Residues: CASSSPGGPGANVLTF.

This chain uses TRBV6-5 with TRBJ2-7, with D perhaps matching TRBD1 (5 bases). The V gene's germline CDR1 is MNHEY and CDR2 SVGAGI. The CDR3 extends over 14 amino acids. Trimming left V 6 bases short and J 0 bases short, with 12 bases between. In nucleotides, the CDR3 is TGTGCCAGCAGCCGCAGGGCCAGCTCCTACGAGCAGTACTTC. Its translation: CASSRRASSYEQYF.

The chain combines TRBV7-3 with TRBJ2-1, with 16 bases lining up with TRBD2. Germline loops: CDR1 SGHTA, CDR2 FQGTGA. Unmatched junction bases numbered 3, after V lost 3 bases and J lost 4 bases. There are 17 residues in the CDR3. In DNA, the CDR3 is TGTGCCAGCAGCTTCCAGGGACTAGCGGGGGGGTACAATGAGCAGTTCTTC. Protein product: CASSFQGLAGGYNEQFF.

The chain joins TRBV4-1 to TRBJ2-7; TRBD2 matches at 9 bases. The length of the CDR3 is 18 residues. CDR1 and CDR2 (germline): MGHRA, YSYEKL. Germline trimming cut 0 bases from V and 4 bases from J; bases unmatched to any gene: 13. The CDR3 region is CASSQEKMGGGGGYEQYF. CDR3 bases: TGCGCCAGCAGCCAAGAGAAGATGGGTGGCGGGGGGGGATACGAGCAGTACTTC.

V gene TRBV5-6 combines with J gene TRBJ2-2; 16 bases line up with TRBD2. There are 18 residues in the CDR3. CDR1 SGHDT and CDR2 YYEEEE come from the germline V gene. V lost 1 base, J lost 6 bases, and 6 bases stayed unmatched. CDR3 in DNA: TGTGCCAGCAGCTTGTTGGGACTAGCGGGGGGGCCCCCCGGGGAGCTGTTTTTT. Translated: CASSLLGLAGGPPGELFF.

The chain recombines TRBV29-1 with TRBJ1-1; no clear D gene. This CDR3 is 13 amino acids long. Looked up from germline, CDR1 is SQVTM and CDR2 is ANQGSEA. Trimming took off 1 base at V and 3 bases at J, with 9 bases between the two ends. The CDR3 sequence is CSVEGHLDTEAFF. In nucleotides, the CDR3 is TGCAGCGTTGAAGGACATTTAGACACTGAAGCTTTCTTT.

The chain recombines TRBV6-5 with TRBJ1-3; no clear D. The germline V gene has CDR1 MNHEY and CDR2 SVGAGI. This CDR3 is 15 amino acids long. V gave up 5 bases and J gave up 0 bases, with 11 bases separating them. CDR3 residues: CASSLLGSSGNTIYF. DNA of the CDR3: TGTGCCAGCAGTCTCCTGGGGAGCTCTGGAAACACCATATATTTT.

The gene calls are TRBV6-1 and TRBJ2-7, with D possibly being TRBD1 (6 bases). The germline V and J ends were trimmed by 4 bases and 2 bases, with 18 bases remaining between them. CDR1 is MNHNS and CDR2 is SASEGT in the germline V gene. CDR3 length: 16 amino acids. CDR3 sequence reads: CASSATAGASAYEQYF. The DNA of the CDR3 is TGTGCCAGCAGTGCGACTGCAGGGGCCTCAGCCTACGAGCAGTACTTC.

This chain joins TRBV15 and TRBJ2-2; tentative D call: TRBD1 (6 bases). Germline V gene lookup returns CDR1 LNHNV and CDR2 YYDKDF (reference sequence). V lost 5 bases, J lost 0 bases, and 16 bases lay in between. The length of the CDR3 is 17 residues. DNA of the CDR3: TGTGCCACCAGCTCCCCTGGGACATCAGCGAACACCGGGGAGCTGTTTTTT. Encoded protein: CATSSPGTSANTGELFF.

The gene calls are TRBV27 and TRBJ1-2; TRBD1 aligns across 8 bases. CDR1 and CDR2 (germline): MNHEY, SMNVEV (reference sequence). The CDR3 has 14 amino acids. The V segment lost 2 bases and the J segment 5 bases; nucleotides outside the gene matches: 4. The chain's CDR3 is CASSLRQGAYGYTF. The CDR3 DNA reads TGTGCCAGCAGTTTAAGGCAGGGGGCTTATGGCTACACCTTC.

The CDR3 here is CASSTPTGGGLYSNQPQHF. Here the CDR3 DNA reads TGTGCCAGCAGTACCCCGACAGGGGGTGGGTTATATAGCAATCAGCCCCAGCATTTT. This rearrangement joins TRBV28 to TRBJ1-5; 9 nucleotides agree with TRBD1. Germline V gene lookup returns CDR1 MDHEN and CDR2 SYDVKM. Germline trimming cut 5 bases from V and 0 bases from J; bases unmatched to any gene: 14. The CDR3 has 19 amino acids.

The rearrangement joins TRBV6-6 to TRBJ2-3; D unclear. CDR1 and CDR2 from the germline V gene are MNHNY and SVGAGI (reference sequence). Trimming removed 2 bases from V and 1 base from J, with 4 bases in between. CDR3 size: 13 residues. The CDR3, as DNA: TGTGCCAGCAGTTACCCGGGCACAGATACGCAGTATTTT. Its translation: CASSYPGTDTQYF.

The chain uses TRBV9 and TRBJ2-7; D may match TRBD1 or TRBD2 (5 bases each). CDR1 is SGDLS, CDR2 YYNGEE, per germline. The V gene lost 4 bases and the J gene lost 2 bases, with 16 bases spanning the gap. This CDR3 is built from 15 residues. CDR3 amino acids: CASSSGPGLPYEQYF. The CDR3 nucleotides are TGTGCCAGCAGCTCGGGGCCAGGTTTACCCTACGAGCAGTACTTC.

The chain has TRBV6-1 and TRBJ1-4; D ambiguous. Germline CDR1 MNHNS, CDR2 SASEGT. The V gene lost 4 bases and the J gene lost 10 bases, with 13 bases spanning the gap. This CDR3 spans 13 amino acids. Here the CDR3 reads CASSGPGLGKLFF. The DNA of the CDR3 is TGTGCCAGCAGTGGTCCGGGCCTCGGAAAACTGTTTTTT.

This clone was seen a handful of times. This chain uses TRBV2 with TRBJ1-2; 8 bases align to TRBD1. V was pared by 6 bases and J by 8 bases, with 8 bases of the junction left unmatched. The length of the CDR3 is 13 residues. CDR1 SNHLY and CDR2 FYNNEI come from the germline V gene. The CDR3 bases are TGTGCCAGCAGCGCCGGGACAGGCGGCGGCTACACCTTC. The encoded protein is CASSAGTGGGYTF.

This rearrangement joins TRBV19 to TRBJ2-3, with D perhaps given as TRBD1 or TRBD2 (5 bases each). This CDR3 spans 15 amino acids. Trimming took 3 bases from V and 4 from J, leaving 14 bases between them. Germline loops: CDR1 LNHDA, CDR2 SQIVND (reference sequence). CDR3 residues: CASSIRALGADTQYF. As DNA, the CDR3 is TGTGCCAGTAGTATCAGGGCCCTGGGAGCAGATACGCAGTATTTT.

The rearrangement uses TRBV15 and TRBJ1-5; D not certain. The CDR3 runs to 16 residues. Trimming left V 0 bases short and J 0 bases short, with 9 bases between. Germline CDR1 LNHNV, CDR2 YYDKDF (reference sequence). The CDR3 loop is CATSRDRVNSNQPQHF. CDR3 sequence (DNA): TGTGCCACCAGCAGAGACCGGGTTAATAGCAATCAGCCCCAGCATTTT.

This chain joins TRBV12-5 and TRBJ2-7, with TRBD1 identical over 7 bases. The CDR3 is 14 residues long. The junction had 5 bases not matched to a gene; V was cut back by 4 bases and J by 2 bases. Germline CDR1 is LGHNT and CDR2 is FRNRAP. CDR3 in DNA: TGTGCTAGTGGTTACCTCGGGACAGCCTACGAGCAGTACTTC. It translates to CASGYLGTAYEQYF.

This clone was counted a single time. V and J are TRBV9 and TRBJ1-1; D perhaps matches TRBD1 (6 bases). V lost 0 bases and J lost 4, with 10 bases in between. The CDR3 has 14 amino acids. Germline V gene sequence: CDR1 SGDLS, CDR2 YYNGEE. CDR3 protein: CASSVDGGVTEAFF. The CDR3 DNA sequence: TGTGCCAGCAGCGTAGATGGGGGCGTCACTGAAGCTTTCTTT.

The chain uses TRBV6-5 and TRBJ2-3, with D maybe TRBD2 (5 bases). Trimming stripped 4 bases from V and 2 bases from J, with 10 bases between. The CDR3 totals 14 residues. CDR1 and CDR2 (germline): MNHEY, SVGAGI. CDR3 in amino acids: CASSSERNTDTQYF. Here the CDR3 DNA reads TGTGCCAGCAGTTCGGAGCGGAACACAGATACGCAGTATTTT.

The gene calls are TRBV11-1 and TRBJ1-3, with no clear D. Trimming left V 3 bases short and J 0 bases short, with 3 bases between. Per the germline V gene, CDR1 is SGHAT and CDR2 is FQDESV (reference sequence). The CDR3 has 13 amino acids. The CDR3 protein is CASSLGSGNTIYF. CDR3 bases: TGTGCCAGCAGCTTGGGCTCTGGAAACACCATATATTTT.

The J gene is TRBJ2-6, the V gene TRBV7-5; TRBD1 reflects the table's D call only, with no check against the DNA. TRBV7-5 counts as a pseudogene. This CDR3 contains 16 residues. The CDR3 nucleotides are TGTGCCAGAAGCGCAAAGGTCAGGTCCGGGGCCAACGTCCTGACTTTC. Its protein product is CARSAKVRSGANVLTF.

V is TRBV9 and J is TRBJ2-3; TRBD2 might be the D (6 bases). The CDR3 covers 16 residues. V lost 0 bases and J lost 5, with 16 bases in between. The germline V gene encodes CDR1 SGDLS and CDR2 YYNGEE. Written as DNA, the CDR3 is TGTGCCAGCAGCGTAGGTTCCGGGGGTTGGGGAGATACGCAGTATTTT. It translates to CASSVGSGGWGDTQYF.

V is TRBV18 and J is TRBJ2-7, with a weak D call TRBD1 (5 bases). Germline CDR1 reads KGHSH; CDR2 reads LQKENI. Trimming cost V 0 bases and J 4 bases, with 7 bases left between them. CDR3 size: 13 residues. The CDR3 protein is CASSPPKGYEQYF. In DNA form, the CDR3 reads TGTGCCAGCTCACCACCGAAGGGGTACGAGCAGTACTTC. Using reference TRBV18 and TRBJ2-7 for the parts outside the CDR3, the full variable domain is NAGVMQNPRHLVRRRGQEARLRCSPMKGHSHVYWYRQLPEEGLKFMVYLQKENIIDESGMPKERFSAEFPKEGPSILRIQQVVRGDSAAYFCASSPPKGYEQYFGPGTRLTVT.

This clone appeared a single time. The rearrangement joins TRBV4-1 to TRBJ2-2; 8 nucleotides agree with TRBD1. V shed 5 bases, J shed 5 bases, and the junction held 7 bases outside the gene matches. The CDR3 has 15 amino acids. Germline CDR1 is MGHRA and CDR2 is YSYEKL. The CDR3 here is CASSYQGAGTGELFF. CDR3 DNA: TGCGCCAGCAGCTACCAGGGGGCAGGAACCGGGGAGCTGTTTTTT.